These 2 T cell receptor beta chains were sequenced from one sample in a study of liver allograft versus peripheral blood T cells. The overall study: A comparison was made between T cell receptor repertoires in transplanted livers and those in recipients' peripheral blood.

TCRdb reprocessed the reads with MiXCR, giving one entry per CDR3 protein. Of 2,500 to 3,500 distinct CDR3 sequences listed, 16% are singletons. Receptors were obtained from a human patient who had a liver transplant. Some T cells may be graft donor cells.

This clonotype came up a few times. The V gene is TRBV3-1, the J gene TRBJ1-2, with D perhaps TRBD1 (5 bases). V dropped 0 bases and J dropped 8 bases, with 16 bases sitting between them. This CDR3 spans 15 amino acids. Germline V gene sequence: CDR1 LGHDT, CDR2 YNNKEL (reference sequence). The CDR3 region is CASSQDLRQGSGYTF. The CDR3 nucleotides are TGTGCCAGCAGCCAAGATCTGAGGCAGGGCTCCGGCTACACCTTC.

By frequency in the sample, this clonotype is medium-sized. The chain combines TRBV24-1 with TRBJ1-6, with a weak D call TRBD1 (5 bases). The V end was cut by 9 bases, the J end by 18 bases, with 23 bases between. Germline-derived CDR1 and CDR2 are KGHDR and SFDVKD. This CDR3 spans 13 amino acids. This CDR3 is CATAAGLAQGPHF. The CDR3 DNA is TGTGCCACCGCGGCGGGGCTGGCCCAAGGGCCCCACTTT.